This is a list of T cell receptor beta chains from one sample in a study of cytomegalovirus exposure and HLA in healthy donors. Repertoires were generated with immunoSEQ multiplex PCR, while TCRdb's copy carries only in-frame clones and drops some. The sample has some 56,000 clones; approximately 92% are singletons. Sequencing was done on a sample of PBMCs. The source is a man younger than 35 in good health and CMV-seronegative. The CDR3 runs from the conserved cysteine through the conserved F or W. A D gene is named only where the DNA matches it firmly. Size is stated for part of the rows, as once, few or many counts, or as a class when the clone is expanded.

CAISEPGLAGEQYF,TGTGCCATCAGTGAGCCGGGACTCGCGGGCGAGCAGTACTTC,.,TRBV10-3,.,TRBJ2-7
CASSLGGTDEQFF,TGTGCCAGCAGTTTAGGGGGGACGGATGAGCAGTTCTTC,.,TRBV27,.,TRBJ2-1
CAISDPSLAGELFF,TGTGCCATCAGTGACCCGAGCCTAGCCGGGGAGCTGTTTTTT,.,TRBV10-3,.,TRBJ2-2
CASSYRGIGMYEQYF,TGTGCCAGCAGTTACCGGGGTATAGGGATGTACGAGCAGTACTTC,.,TRBV6-5,.,TRBJ2-7
CASSELGLAGEADTQYF,TGTGCCAGCAGCGAACTCGGACTAGCGGGAGAGGCAGATACGCAGTATTTT,TRBD2,TRBV14,.,TRBJ2-3
CASSYYTPGGELGAFF,TGTGCCAGCAGTTACTACACCCCCGGGGGGGAACTGGGAGCTTTCTTT,.,TRBV6-5,.,TRBJ1-1
CASSLLRTGGKGSNEKLFF,TGTGCCAGCAGCTTGCTGAGGACAGGGGGAAAGGGTAGTAATGAAAAACTGTTTTTT,TRBD1,TRBV5-4,.,TRBJ1-4
CASSLRLGANTGELFF,TGTGCCAGCAGTTTACGGCTAGGGGCTAACACCGGGGAGCTGTTTTTT,.,TRBV28,.,TRBJ2-2
CASSEGGSTEAFF,TGTGCCAGCTCGGAGGGAGGGAGCACTGAAGCTTTCTTT,.,TRBV18,.,TRBJ1-1
CSVGGEVWETQYF,TGCAGCGTCGGGGGGGAGGTCTGGGAGACCCAGTACTTC,TRBD2,TRBV29-1,.,TRBJ2-5
CASSSGLAANTGELFF,TGTGCCAGCAGCTCGGGACTAGCGGCGAACACCGGGGAGCTGTTTTTT,TRBD2,TRBV7-6,.,TRBJ2-2
CASSLPPGSTDTQYF,TGTGCCAGCAGCTTACCGCCCGGTAGCACAGATACGCAGTATTTT,.,TRBV7-2,.,TRBJ2-3
CASTENGPYEQYF,TGTGCCAGCACCGAAAATGGCCCCTACGAGCAGTACTTC,.,TRBV6-6,.,TRBJ2-7
CATSRDNQGNEKLFF,TGTGCCACCAGCAGAGATAATCAGGGTAATGAAAAACTGTTTTTT,.,TRBV15,.,TRBJ1-4
CASSSRDSEQFF,TGTGCCAGCAGCTCTCGGGACTCTGAGCAGTTCTTC,.,TRBV7-3,.,TRBJ2-1
CASSQEAGEGFEQYF,TGTGCCAGCAGCCAAGAGGCGGGAGAGGGGTTCGAGCAGTACTTC,TRBD2,TRBV4-2,few,TRBJ2-7
CASSATGAQPQHF,TGTGCCAGTAGTGCGACAGGGGCTCAGCCCCAGCATTTT,TRBD1,TRBV19,.,TRBJ1-5
CASSLAGTGRIEAFF,TGTGCCAGCAGCTTAGCCGGGACAGGACGAATTGAAGCTTTCTTT,TRBD1,TRBV11-1,.,TRBJ1-1
CASSSTSGASSYNEQFF,TGTGCCAGCTCATCAACTAGCGGAGCGAGCTCCTACAATGAGCAGTTCTTC,TRBD2,TRBV18,.,TRBJ2-1
CASSPQGLAGGFSTDTQYF,TGTGCCAGCAGCCCCCAGGGACTAGCGGGAGGGTTTAGCACAGATACGCAGTATTTT,TRBD2,TRBV9,.,TRBJ2-3
CASSQEGIGGNTEAFF,TGCGCCAGCAGCCAAGAGGGGATAGGGGGGAACACTGAAGCTTTCTTT,.,TRBV4-1,.,TRBJ1-1
CSVEAGALSGNTIYF,TGCAGCGTTGAGGCAGGGGCACTCTCTGGAAACACCATATATTTT,.,TRBV29-1,.,TRBJ1-3
CASSIDDRGRLDYGYTF,TGTGCCAGTAGTATAGATGACAGGGGCCGATTAGACTATGGCTACACCTTC,TRBD1,TRBV19,.,TRBJ1-2